The clone carrying this T cell receptor beta chain occurred a few times. Germline trimming cut 6 bases from V and 0 bases from J; bases unmatched to any gene: 11. This CDR3 has 18 amino acids. This sample is drawn from a study of patients and donors after allogeneic stem cell transplantation. TCRdb itself ran the RT-PCR reads through MiXCR, one entry per CDR3 protein. Among about 100,000 distinct CDR3 sequences listed, roughly 37% were seen once. Sequencing was performed on blood, either unsorted or a sorted T cell fraction (not recorded which). The chain has TRBV12-3 or TRBV12-4 and TRBJ2-1; 10 bases align to TRBD2. The sequence derives from a human donor who was either an allogeneic HSCT recipient or a stem cell or donor lymphocyte infusion donor (not recorded which). It is not recorded whose cells these are; they may come from a transplant donor. For the CDR3, the DNA is TGTGCCAGCAGACCCTGGGCTAGCGGGAGATCCTCCTACAATGAGCAGTTCTTC. Amino acid sequence: CASRPWASGRSSYNEQFF.